These 25 T cell receptor beta chains were sequenced from one sample in a study of human T cells and chemical hapten exposure (dated by TCRdb to 2020 to 2023). This specimen's time point label, interpreted: pre-sensitization, week 0. What this sample's treatment or condition label stands for: therapeutic diphenylcyclopropenone sensitization with weekly scalp DPC. Receptor amplification or capture employed RACE. TCRdb lists the instrument as NextSeq 500. TCRdb passed the public sequencing reads through fastp at Q25 and MiXCR, retaining productive beta sequences. Rows matching on CDR3 protein sequence are summarized as one entry with the most common DNA and genes. The sample table shows over 300,000 distinct CDR3 sequences, and 4% to 6% are seen once. The ten biggest clones cover 2.5% to 3% of the sample. This specimen consisted of whole blood, obtained in connection with sensitization to the hapten diphenylcyclopropenone (DPC). The receptor source for this set is a woman aged 45 to 65 with alopecia areata. Some clones in this sample may be carry-over from other donors' samples.

This clonotype was counted between two and nine times. This chain connects TRBV6-2 or TRBV6-3 to TRBJ2-7; D perhaps matches TRBD2 (6 bases). The CDR3 is 16 amino acids. The V gene lost 5 bases and the J gene lost 6 bases, with 23 bases spanning the gap. Per germline, CDR1 MNHEY and CDR2 SVGEGT. The DNA for the CDR3 is TGTGCCAGCAGTCTGACTGGCCCCGGGACTCCCGGCGAGCAGTACTTC. The encoded protein is CASSLTGPGTPGEQYF.

This clonotype was seen only a few times. The chain is built from TRBV19 and TRBJ1-2, with D perhaps matching TRBD1 (5 bases). Germline V lookup: CDR1 LNHDA, CDR2 SQIVND (reference sequence). V shed 5 bases and J shed 2 bases, with 18 bases lying between them. The length of the CDR3 is 16 residues. CDR3 sequence (DNA): TGTGCCAGTAGTGCCTGGGGGGGTAGATCGAACTATGGCTACACCTTC. Residues: CASSAWGGRSNYGYTF.

The table lists this clonotype with many counts. This chain connects TRBV27 to TRBJ1-2, with 7 bases that match TRBD1. V was pared by 4 bases and J by 8 bases, with 13 bases of the junction left unmatched. Germline CDR1 and CDR2: MNHEY and SMNVEV (reference sequence). The length of the CDR3 is 15 residues. The CDR3 nucleotides read TGTGCCAGCAGTTCGCGACAGGGTCCCCTTGAGGGCTACACCTTC. This gives the protein CASSSRQGPLEGYTF.

This clonotype was seen more than once but under ten times. This chain joins TRBV27 and TRBJ2-7; 12 nucleotides match TRBD2. The germline V gene has CDR1 MNHEY and CDR2 SMNVEV (reference sequence). The J segment lost 4 bases and the V segment lost 3 bases, leaving 7 bases of the junction unmatched. The CDR3 has 16 residues. The CDR3 nucleotides read TGTGCCAGCAGTTTTGGACTAGCGGGGTTCGGATACGAGCAGTACTTC. Residues: CASSFGLAGFGYEQYF.

Many counts were recorded for this clonotype. J is TRBJ1-6 and V is TRBV6-1, with D unclear. The CDR3 extends over 14 amino acids. V dropped 2 bases and J dropped 3 bases, with 5 bases sitting between them. CDR1 MNHNS and CDR2 SASEGT come from the germline V gene. The CDR3 is CASSEWGYNSPLHF. The CDR3 DNA sequence: TGTGCCAGCAGTGAATGGGGCTATAATTCACCCCTCCACTTT.

This clonotype was detected many times. The genes are TRBV28 and TRBJ2-7; 11 bases map to TRBD2. V gave up 6 bases and J gave up 0 bases; unmatched junction bases: 7. From germline, CDR1 is MDHEN and CDR2 SYDVKM. This CDR3 has 16 residues. CDR3 loop: CASRPRTSGPSYEQYF. The DNA of the CDR3 is TGTGCCAGCAGACCAAGGACTAGCGGGCCCTCCTACGAGCAGTACTTC.

In its sample, this clonotype was seen many times. The chain has TRBV7-2 and TRBJ1-4; no clear D. Germline CDR1 is SGHTA and CDR2 is FQGNSA. The V end was cut by 5 bases, the J end by 8 bases, with 12 bases between. This CDR3 is 13 amino acids long. The CDR3 DNA is TGTGCCAGCAGCCCCAGTAGTGGAGAAAAACTGTTTTTT. Its protein is CASSPSSGEKLFF.

V and J are TRBV7-8 and TRBJ1-3; no definite D call. The CDR3 is made up of 13 amino acids. Trimming took off 8 bases at V and 0 bases at J, with 8 bases between the two ends. The germline V gene encodes CDR1 SGHVS and CDR2 FQNEAQ. Here the CDR3 DNA reads TGTGCCAGCTCCAAGCACTCTGGAAACACCATATATTTT. Translated, it gives CASSKHSGNTIYF. The variable domain in full, with the rest retrieved from reference TRBV7-8 and TRBJ1-3, is GAGVSQSPRYKVAKRGQDVALRCDPISGHVSLFWYQQALGQGPEFLTYFQNEAQLDKSGLPSDRFFAERPEGSVSTLKIQRTQQEDSAVYLCASSKHSGNTIYFGEGSWLTVV.

This rearrangement joins TRBV6-5 to TRBJ2-3; unclear D gene. Germline values: CDR1 MNHEY, CDR2 SVGAGI. V was pared by 2 bases and J by 0 bases, with 12 bases between. The CDR3 spans 16 residues. Here the CDR3 DNA reads TGTGCCAGCAGTTACAGGGTCTTTGCCAGCACAGATACGCAGTATTTT. Protein sequence: CASSYRVFASTDTQYF.

This clonotype was recorded a few times. As DNA, the CDR3 is TGTGCCAGCAGCGCTCGAAGATTCACTGGAAACACCATATATTTT. Its translation is CASSARRFTGNTIYF. The chain has TRBV14 and TRBJ1-3; D gene unclear. Germline V gene sequence: CDR1 SGHDN, CDR2 FVKESK. The CDR3 contains 15 residues. Trimming took off 5 bases at V and 2 bases at J, with 13 bases between the two ends.

The V call is TRBV5-1, the J call TRBJ2-3, with 12 bases aligning to TRBD2. Per the germline V gene, CDR1 is SGHRS and CDR2 is YFSETQ. The length of the CDR3 is 17 residues. The V and J ends lost 1 base and 3 bases, in that order; junction bases with no gene match: 6. CDR3 nucleotides: TGCGCCAGCAGCTTGAACGGACTAGCGGGGTCAACAGATACGCAGTATTTT. This gives the protein CASSLNGLAGSTDTQYF.

This clonotype has ten or more counts. This sequence joins TRBV9 and TRBJ2-6; D might be TRBD2 (7 bases). Germline-derived CDR1 and CDR2 are SGDLS and YYNGEE. The V gene lost 4 bases and the J gene lost 0 bases, with 20 bases spanning the gap. The CDR3 is 19 amino acids. CDR3 nucleotide sequence: TGTGCCAGCAGCTCCAGACCGAGGGGGGGAAACTCTGGGGCCAACGTCCTGACTTTC. This codes for CASSSRPRGGNSGANVLTF. Looking up the rest from reference TRBV9 and TRBJ2-6 gives the full variable domain: DSGVTQTPKHLITATGQRVTLRCSPRSGDLSVYWYQQSLDQGLQFLIQYYNGEERAKGNILERFSAQQFPDLHSELNLSSLELGDSALYFCASSSRPRGGNSGANVLTFGAGSRLTVL.

The CDR3 reads CASSFPRSGRGSTGELFF. The CDR3 coding sequence is TGTGCCAGCAGCTTCCCTCGTAGCGGGAGGGGTAGCACCGGGGAGCTGTTTTTT. The chain recombines TRBV21-1 with TRBJ2-2; no DNA check was done on the table's D call, TRBD2. TRBV21-1 is assigned pseudogene status. The length of the CDR3 is 18 residues.

At least ten counts were recorded for this clonotype. This chain links TRBV12-3 or TRBV12-4 with TRBJ2-4; D is uncertain. This CDR3 comprises 12 residues. V was clipped by 0 bases and J by 9 bases, with 6 bases between them. CDR3 sequence reads: CASSLAAAIQYF. CDR3 nucleotide sequence: TGTGCCAGCAGTTTAGCGGCGGCCATTCAGTACTTC.

This clonotype has ten or more counts. The V call is TRBV6-5, the J call TRBJ2-7, with D perhaps TRBD1 (6 bases). Germline-derived CDR1 and CDR2 are MNHEY and SVGAGI. Trimming took 2 bases from V and 0 from J, leaving 8 bases between them. CDR3 length: 14 residues. CDR3 loop: CASSYEDSSYEQYF. CDR3 sequence (DNA): TGTGCCAGCAGTTACGAGGACAGCTCCTACGAGCAGTACTTC.

This clonotype was recorded many times. The chain links TRBV7-2 to TRBJ2-3; D is unresolved. CDR1 is SGHTA, CDR2 FQGNSA, per germline. Between the trimmed V and J ends, which lost 7 bases and 10 bases, there was a span of 12 bases. There are 11 residues in the CDR3. The CDR3: CASTPNRAQYF. The CDR3 bases are TGTGCCAGCACCCCCAACCGCGCGCAGTATTTT.

There are many counts of this clonotype. The rearrangement links TRBV28 to TRBJ2-7; D may be TRBD1 (6 bases). The CDR3 runs 15 residues. Trimming pared 7 bases from V and 6 bases from J, leaving 22 bases between. CDR1 is MDHEN, CDR2 SYDVKM, per germline. The CDR3 here is CASTPGHRVGREQYF. CDR3 sequence (DNA): TGTGCCAGCACCCCGGGGCACAGGGTCGGTCGCGAGCAGTACTTC.

This clonotype was counted ten times or more. The V and J genes are TRBV2 and TRBJ1-2, with D unclear. Germline V gene sequence: CDR1 SNHLY, CDR2 FYNNEI. V was cut by 1 base and J by 9 bases, with 6 bases left in between. The CDR3 runs 11 residues. CDR3 loop: CASSEVRSYTF. The CDR3 DNA is TGTGCCAGCAGTGAAGTGAGGAGCTACACCTTC.

Remarks on this clonotype: One base away lies a much larger clone, so this may be a sequencing read error. The chain couples TRBV20-1 to TRBJ2-1; 11 bases map to TRBD1. CDR1 is DFQATT, CDR2 SNEGSKA, per germline (reference sequence). CDR3 length equals 15 residues. The CDR3 spells CGAIPGTGGYNEQFF. In nucleotides, the CDR3 is TGCGGTGCTATCCCAGGGACAGGGGGCTACAATGAGCAGTTCTTC.

This clonotype was seen many times. This rearrangement joins TRBV29-1 to TRBJ2-5; the D is unclear. The CDR3 spans 13 residues. V lost 6 bases and J 2 bases, leaving 13 bases between the germline ends. Per germline, CDR1 SQVTM and CDR2 ANQGSEA. CDR3 DNA sequence: TGCAGCGTCGGCTCACAGTTACAAGAGACCCAGTACTTC. Translated, it gives CSVGSQLQETQYF.

This clonotype showed up many times. The chain is built from TRBV28 and TRBJ1-5; the D gene is possibly TRBD1 (5 bases). V lost 5 bases, J lost 6 bases, and 8 bases lay in between. CDR1 is MDHEN and CDR2 is SYDVKM in the germline V gene. The CDR3 runs to 12 residues. CDR3 in amino acids: CASSGRVQPQHF. DNA for the CDR3: TGTGCCAGCAGTGGCAGGGTTCAGCCCCAGCATTTT. Filled out from reference TRBV28 and TRBJ1-5, the complete variable domain reads DVKVTQSSRYLVKRTGEKVFLECVQDMDHENMFWYRQDPGLGLRLIYFSYDVKMKEKGDIPEGYSVSREKKERFSLILESASTNQTSMYLCASSGRVQPQHFGDGTRLSIL.

V gene TRBV14 combines with J gene TRBJ2-7; TRBD1 might be the D (5 bases). V lost 0 bases and J lost 2, with 11 bases in between. The CDR3 covers 15 residues. Germline assignment: CDR1 SGHDN and CDR2 FVKESK. CDR3: CASSQDWARAYEQYF. The CDR3 bases are TGTGCCAGCAGCCAAGATTGGGCCAGGGCCTACGAGCAGTACTTC.

This clonotype has at least ten counts. This chain uses TRBV11-3 with TRBJ2-1, with 11 bases fitting TRBD2. The CDR3 sequence is 17 residues long. Germline trimming cut 4 bases from V and 2 bases from J; bases unmatched to any gene: 7. From germline, CDR1 is SGHNT and CDR2 YENEEA. The CDR3 sequence: CASSSSPTSGAYNEQFF. CDR3 DNA sequence: TGTGCCAGCAGCTCCTCACCGACTAGCGGGGCCTACAATGAGCAGTTCTTC.

This clonotype was seen many times. J is TRBJ2-3 and V is TRBV5-1, with TRBD2 matching 7 bases. CDR1 is SGHRS and CDR2 is YFSETQ in the germline V gene. The CDR3 totals 14 residues. V trimming: 4 bases; J trimming: 10 bases; junction bases outside the gene matches: 12. CDR3 sequence (DNA): TGCGCCAGCAGCCTCAGACTAGCCCAGGGAGCGCAGTATTTT. This translates into CASSLRLAQGAQYF.

This clonotype was recorded many times. The chain couples TRBV6-2 or TRBV6-3 to TRBJ2-3, with 8 bases that match TRBD2. Per the germline V gene, CDR1 is MNHEY and CDR2 is SVGEGT. V lost 2 bases, J lost 1 base, and 8 bases stayed unmatched. The CDR3 is 17 amino acids. The CDR3: CASSYGSRRGGTDTQYF. The CDR3 DNA is TGTGCCAGCAGTTACGGGTCTCGGCGGGGGGGCACAGATACGCAGTATTTT.